This T cell receptor beta chain was sequenced during a study of blood T cells in healthy people across ages. A second about 7 to 12 cycle PCR used barcoded and J-beta primers. Each CDR3 protein gets one entry after TCRdb re-called the 5' RACE reads with MiXCR. The table has around 990,000 distinct CDR3 sequences, roughly a quarter seen once. Healthy individuals of Caucasian origin from Russia, aged about 6 to 95, served as donors. This sample was shared with a second study, whose subject was T cells of mothers and their children. That work adds: The authors added sample barcodes and 2-4 random nucleotides using the M1S primer of the second PCR. The study obtained over 8 million TCR beta CDR3 reads per mother and around 2.7 million per child. Persistent microchimeric T cell clones were sought, and none were detected.

The sequenced sample consisted of blood. The receptor's source is a girl aged 2-9 years in good health.

DNA of the CDR3: TGCAGTGCTAGAGATCGGCTAGCACTGGAGCAGTTCTTC. The encoded protein is CSARDRLALEQFF. The chain couples TRBV20-1 to TRBJ2-1; D possibly corresponds to TRBD2 (5 bases). CDR1 is DFQATT, CDR2 SNEGSKA, per germline (reference sequence). The germline V and J ends were trimmed by 0 bases and 10 bases, with 13 bases remaining between them. CDR3 length equals 13 residues.